Here is one T cell receptor beta chain with its context. This sample is part of a study of blood T cell repertoires in COVID-19. This CDR3 is built from 15 residues. V lost 0 bases, J lost 8 bases, and 7 bases stayed unmatched. Germline CDR1 is LNHDA and CDR2 is SQIVND (reference sequence). Individuals drawn from some 25 US areas were roughly 18 to 89 years old. Participant-reported clinical history was the basis for cohort assignment. Measured with immunoSEQ multiplex PCR; TCRdb has only the in-frame clones, and not every one. Found here are fewer than 350,000 clones, roughly 88% of them singletons; the top ten hold 2.3%.

This clonotype was obtained from a woman aged 40 to 50 with acute COVID-19. The V gene is TRBV19, the J gene TRBJ1-2; 9 positions match TRBD1. Sequenced sample: PBMCs or T cells enriched from blood (not recorded which). CDR3 residues: CASSIESTGGSGYTF. The CDR3 bases are TGTGCCAGTAGTATAGAATCGACAGGGGGATCGGGCTACACCTTC. The variable domain in full, with the rest retrieved from reference TRBV19 and TRBJ1-2, is DGGITQSPKYLFRKEGQNVTLSCEQNLNHDAMYWYRQDPGQGLRLIYYSQIVNDFQKGDIAEGYSVSREKKESFPLTVTSAQKNPTAFYLCASSIESTGGSGYTFGSGTRLTVV.